This TCR beta chain was captured in a study of ipilimumab plus nivolumab after autologous stem cell transplantation. In the study overall: The DLBCL group included primary refractory and relapsed cases.

V was trimmed by 3 bases and J by 13 bases, leaving 13 bases between them. Germline loops: CDR1 SGHAT, CDR2 FQNNGV. This CDR3 is 12 amino acids long. As regards this clone: Its target is not known.

Assay: immunoSEQ multiplex PCR; the TCRdb copy retains only in-frame clones and omits some. The top ten clones hold 5.2% of a sample with about 24,000 clones, about 86% of them seen once. Findings and limits, study-wide: The authors say TCR, Treg and microbiome findings warrant further study.

This chain links TRBV11-2 with TRBJ2-1, with a tentative D call TRBD2 (5 bases). This receptor was obtained from a male donor with diffuse large B-cell lymphoma. The starting material was PBMCs, obtained in a trial of ipilimumab plus nivolumab as post-transplant consolidation. CDR3 coding DNA: TGTGCCAGCAGCTTGGCTCGGGAAACCCAGTTCTTC. It encodes CASSLARETQFF.